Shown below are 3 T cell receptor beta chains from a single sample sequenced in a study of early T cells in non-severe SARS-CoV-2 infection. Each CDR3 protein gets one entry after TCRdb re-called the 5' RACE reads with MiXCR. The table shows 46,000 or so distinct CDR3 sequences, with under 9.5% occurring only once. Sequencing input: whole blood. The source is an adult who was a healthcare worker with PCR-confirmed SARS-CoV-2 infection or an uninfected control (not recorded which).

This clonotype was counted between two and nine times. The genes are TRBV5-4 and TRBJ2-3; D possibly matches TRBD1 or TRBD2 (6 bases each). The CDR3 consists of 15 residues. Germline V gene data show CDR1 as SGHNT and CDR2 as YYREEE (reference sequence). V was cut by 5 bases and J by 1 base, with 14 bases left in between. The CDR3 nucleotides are TGTGCCAGCAGGATAGGGGGGCGCGGCACAGATACGCAGTATTTT. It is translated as CASRIGGRGTDTQYF.

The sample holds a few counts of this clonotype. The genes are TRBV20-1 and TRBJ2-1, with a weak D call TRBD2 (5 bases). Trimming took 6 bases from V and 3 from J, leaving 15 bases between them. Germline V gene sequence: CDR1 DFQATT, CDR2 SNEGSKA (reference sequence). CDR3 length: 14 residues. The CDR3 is CSANRGTNYNEQFF. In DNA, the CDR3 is TGCAGTGCGAACCGGGGTACTAACTACAATGAGCAGTTCTTC.

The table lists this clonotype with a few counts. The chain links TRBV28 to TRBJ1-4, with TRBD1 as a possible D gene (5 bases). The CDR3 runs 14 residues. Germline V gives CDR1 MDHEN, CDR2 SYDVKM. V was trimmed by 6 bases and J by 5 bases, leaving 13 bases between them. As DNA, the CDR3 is TGTGCCAGCAGGTGGGGGACGCTGAATGAAAAACTGTTTTTT. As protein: CASRWGTLNEKLFF.